The table lists the clone carrying this TCR beta chain with a few counts. These data originate in a study of T cells in Graves' hyperthyroidism and ophthalmopathy. This CDR3 comprises 17 residues. The ends lost 6 bases at V and 1 base at J; junction bases unmatched: 12. Per germline, CDR1 MNHNS and CDR2 SASEGT. Amplification of TCR beta CDR3 regions was performed using RNA transcripts as template. HTBI primers were employed in a first-round RT-PCR of the TCR CDR3. TCRdb re-called the multiplex PCR reads with MiXCR, one entry per CDR3 protein. This table has approximately 380,000 distinct CDR3 sequences, under 20% appearing once.

The source of this sequence is a man aged 18-30 years with Graves' ophthalmopathy. This chain links TRBV6-1 with TRBJ1-1; 9 nucleotides agree with TRBD1. The sequenced material came from blood. CDR3 loop: CASSRPRDRAENTEAFF. DNA for the CDR3: TGTGCCAGCAGCCGACCTCGGGACAGGGCTGAGAACACTGAAGCTTTCTTT.